This section outlines one T cell receptor beta chain sequence together with its context. The CDR3 runs to 13 residues. V was pared by 1 base and J by 12 bases, with 6 bases of the junction left unmatched. From germline, CDR1 is SEHNR and CDR2 FQNEAQ (reference sequence). These data are taken from a study of control samples from healthy donors and cancer patients. Clones were read by immunoSEQ multiplex PCR, and TCRdb kept only the in-frame ones, dropping some. The sample includes 160,000 or so clones, about 95% of them seen just once. The chain links TRBV7-9 to TRBJ2-1; TRBD2 aligns across 7 bases. The receptor was derived from a man between 60 and 70 years old with colorectal cancer. Sequenced input: PBMCs. The CDR3 spells CASSLVSSGGQFF. As DNA, the CDR3 is TGTGCCAGCAGCTTAGTGTCATCGGGGGGGCAGTTCTTC. Drawing the rest from reference TRBV7-9 and TRBJ2-1, the complete variable domain is DTGVSQNPRHKITKRGQNVTFRCDPISEHNRLYWYRQTLGQGPEFLTYFQNEAQLEKSRLLSDRFSAERPKGSFSTLEIQRTEQGDSAMYLCASSLVSSGGQFFGPGTRLTVL.